The present TCR beta chain was sequenced within a study of blood T cells in healthy people across ages. Combining a sample-barcoded 5' primer with a J-beta primer mix, a second PCR ran for 7 to 11 cycles. TCRdb reprocessed the 5' RACE reads with MiXCR, giving one entry per CDR3 protein. The sample shows hundreds of thousands of distinct CDR3 sequences, under 65% of them seen only once. Study-level results: For the donors, CMV status was unknown and possibly confounded expanded clonotype changes.

On this clonotype itself: Its antigen is unknown.

Germline V lookup: CDR1 DFQATT, CDR2 SNEGSKA (reference sequence). The CDR3 is made up of 14 amino acids. Trimming removed 6 bases from V and 5 bases from J; junction bases left unmatched: 9. Sequencing used blood. V gene TRBV20-1 combines with J gene TRBJ1-1; the match to TRBD1 covers 10 bases. The receptor was derived from a man in his fifties or sixties in good health. The CDR3 here is CSAKRRTGGTEAFF. The CDR3 DNA follows: TGCAGTGCAAAGAGGAGGACAGGGGGTACTGAAGCTTTCTTT.